The entry below gives a single T cell receptor (beta chain) sequence along with its context. The CDR3 runs to 16 residues. The J segment lost 6 bases and the V segment lost 0 bases, leaving 4 bases of the junction unmatched. Per germline, CDR1 KGHSH and CDR2 LQKENI. TCRdb independently ran MiXCR on the 5' RACE reads; one entry per CDR3 protein. The sample shows under 8,500 distinct CDR3 sequences, around 53% of them seen only once. The TCR sequence derives from a female donor with breast cancer. The sample comprised memory CD4+ T cells sorted from a lymph node. The subset is: memory CD4+ T cells, CD4+CD45RO+CD25-. The chain is built from TRBV18 and TRBJ2-1; 11 bases agree with TRBD1. This CDR3 reads CASSPPRGQGGNEQFF. In DNA form, the CDR3 reads TGTGCCAGCTCACCACCTCGGGGACAGGGGGGCAATGAGCAGTTCTTC.